Following are 25 T cell receptor beta chains from one sample sequenced in a study of blood T cell repertoires in COVID-19. The data were produced by immunoSEQ multiplex PCR, yet TCRdb's version contains in-frame clones alone and is incomplete. The sample yields 250,000 to 300,000 clones, around 86% seen once. The specimen sequenced was peripheral blood. The receptor source for this set is a woman aged 40 to 50 who had recovered from COVID-19.

This clone was observed a single time. The rearrangement links TRBV11-3 to TRBJ2-1, with a tentative D call TRBD2 (5 bases). Per the germline V gene, CDR1 is SGHNT and CDR2 is YENEEA. The CDR3 consists of 13 residues. V gave up 2 bases and J gave up 9 bases, with 11 bases separating them. For the CDR3, the DNA is TGTGCCAGCAGCTTATACGGGATGGGTGAGCAGTTCTTC. Translating gives CASSLYGMGEQFF.

J is TRBJ1-4 and V is TRBV6-5; 7 positions agree with TRBD1. The CDR3 sequence is 14 residues long. V was pared by 4 bases and J by 10 bases, with 9 bases of the junction left unmatched. CDR1 and CDR2 from the germline V gene are MNHEY and SVGAGI. The CDR3 bases are TGTGCCAGCAGTTCCCGGGACAGCTGGGCAAAACTGTTTTTT. Its protein product is CASSSRDSWAKLFF.

With regard to this clone: Other nucleotide sequences in the sample specify the same CDR3. The V and J genes are TRBV3-1 (or the pseudogene TRBV3-2) and TRBJ1-2; D not certain. Per the germline V gene, CDR1 is LGHDT and CDR2 is YNNKEL (reference sequence). V lost 0 bases and J 6 bases, leaving 5 bases between the germline ends. CDR3 length: 12 residues. The CDR3 protein is CASSQDRDGYTF. CDR3 bases: TGTGCCAGCAGCCAAGATCGTGATGGCTACACCTTC.

The chain links TRBV7-8 to TRBJ2-1, with a possible D match to TRBD2 (5 bases). The V gene's germline CDR1 is SGHVS and CDR2 FQNEAQ. Trimming took 5 bases from V and 3 from J, leaving 11 bases between them. The CDR3 is made up of 14 amino acids. The CDR3 DNA follows: TGTGCCAGCAGCCGAACCGGGGTCTACAATGAGCAGTTCTTC. Translation gives CASSRTGVYNEQFF.

V usage is TRBV7-6 and J usage is TRBJ2-4; 7 bases map to TRBD2. The CDR3 is made up of 16 amino acids. Trimming cost V 5 bases and J 6 bases; bases outside gene matches: 13. The germline V gene encodes CDR1 SGHVS and CDR2 FNYEAQ. The CDR3 sequence is CASSQGSYPGGNIQYF. CDR3 nucleotides: TGTGCCAGCAGCCAGGGATCCTATCCGGGAGGAAACATTCAGTACTTC.

CDR3 DNA sequence: TGCGCCAGCAGCTTGGCCGGGGGGGGCTACACCTTC. Translation: CASSLAGGGYTF. The chain employs TRBV5-1 and TRBJ1-2, with D possibly TRBD1 on 5 matching bases. The V end lost 0 bases, the J end lost 8 bases, and 8 bases lay between the germline ends. Germline lookup yields CDR1 SGHRS and CDR2 YFSETQ. This CDR3 spans 12 amino acids.

J is TRBJ2-5 and V is TRBV27; D gene uncertain. In germline, CDR1 is MNHEY, CDR2 SMNVEV (reference sequence). The ends were cut back, 0 bases at V and 1 base at J, with 3 bases in the middle. This CDR3 contains 13 residues. CDR3 coding DNA: TGTGCCAGCAGTTTATCCGGCCAAGAGACCCAGTACTTC. Translating gives CASSLSGQETQYF.

Notes on this clone: At the DNA level, this CDR3 is encoded by other sequences in the same sample as well. The chain combines TRBV6-5 with TRBJ1-1; D unclear. The CDR3 consists of 13 residues. CDR1 is MNHEY and CDR2 is SVGAGI in the germline V gene. V lost 6 bases, J lost 1 base, and 9 bases lay in between. The CDR3 is CASSLRGNTEAFF. The CDR3 DNA reads TGTGCCAGCAGCCTACGAGGGAACACTGAAGCTTTCTTT.

The CDR3 bases are TGTGCCAGCCGCACAGGGCTGGATGGCTACACCTTC. Translated, it gives CASRTGLDGYTF. The gene calls are TRBV19 and TRBJ1-2; TRBD1 might be the D (6 bases). The germline CDR1 and CDR2 sequences are LNHDA and SQIVND (reference sequence). The V gene lost 9 bases and the J gene lost 6 bases, with 14 bases spanning the gap. CDR3 length equals 12 residues.

The CDR3 sequence: CASSQEVVGGQLEQYF. In DNA, the CDR3 is TGTGCCAGCAGCCAAGAGGTGGTGGGGGGGCAGCTCGAGCAGTACTTC. V and J are TRBV3-1 (or the pseudogene TRBV3-2) and TRBJ2-7; tentatively, D is TRBD2 (7 bases). The V gene's germline CDR1 is LGHDT and CDR2 YNNKEL (reference sequence). This CDR3 contains 16 residues. Deletions cut 0 bases from V and 6 bases from J, with 18 bases between.

The rearrangement uses TRBV10-3 and TRBJ2-3; possible D gene TRBD2, 5 bases. The germline CDR1 and CDR2 sequences are ENHRY and SYGVKD. Trimming pared 6 bases from V and 2 bases from J, leaving 12 bases between. CDR3 length equals 14 residues. CDR3: CAISPGGITDTQYF. Here the CDR3 DNA reads TGTGCCATCAGCCCCGGAGGAATCACAGATACGCAGTATTTT.

The chain recombines TRBV5-1 with TRBJ2-2; 7 bases fit TRBD1. Germline values: CDR1 SGHRS, CDR2 YFSETQ. CDR3 size: 14 residues. Unmatched junction bases numbered 2, after V lost 3 bases and J lost 3 bases. For the CDR3, the DNA is TGCGCCAGCAGCTCGGGACAGTACACCGGGGAGCTGTTTTTT. Protein product: CASSSGQYTGELFF.

The V call is TRBV4-1, the J call TRBJ1-2; 10 bases map to TRBD1. CDR3 length: 17 residues. Germline V lookup: CDR1 MGHRA, CDR2 YSYEKL. J lost 0 bases, V lost 3 bases, and 7 bases had no gene match. CDR3 sequence: CASSQWDRGVANYGYTF. The CDR3 coding sequence is TGCGCCAGCAGCCAGTGGGACAGGGGAGTCGCTAACTATGGCTACACCTTC.

The CDR3 region is CASSAGLIVYNEQFF. CDR3 coding DNA: TGTGCCAGCAGCGCGGGACTCATCGTTTACAATGAGCAGTTCTTC. The genes are TRBV9 and TRBJ2-1; a possible D gene is TRBD2 (6 bases). Germline CDR1 reads SGDLS; CDR2 reads YYNGEE. Trimming shortened V by 3 bases and J by 4 bases, and 14 bases separated the two germline ends. CDR3 length: 15 residues.

This sequence joins TRBV4-1 and TRBJ2-2; 14 positions match TRBD2. V was clipped by 4 bases and J by 6 bases; unmatched bases: 1. This CDR3 is 15 amino acids long. Germline V gene sequence: CDR1 MGHRA, CDR2 YSYEKL. DNA for the CDR3: TGCGCCAGCAGCCCGGGACTAGCGGGGGCCGGGGAGCTGTTTTTT. This encodes CASSPGLAGAGELFF.

The chain is built from TRBV18 and TRBJ1-4; TRBD1 is a possible D gene (5 bases). CDR3 size: 15 residues. CDR1 is KGHSH, CDR2 LQKENI, per germline. V was shortened by 6 bases and J by 3 bases, with 14 bases between the two germline ends. The CDR3 sequence: CASSPLQVPNEKLFF. CDR3 coding DNA: TGTGCCAGCTCGCCATTACAGGTCCCTAATGAAAAACTGTTTTTT.

The chain links TRBV30 to TRBJ2-4; D is perhaps TRBD1 (6 bases). V gave up 3 bases and J gave up 1 base, with 10 bases separating them. CDR1 is GTSNPN, CDR2 SVGIG, per germline (reference sequence). The CDR3 extends over 14 amino acids. The CDR3 nucleotides read TGTGCCTGGAGGGGCCAGGGGGCCAAAAACATTCAGTACTTC. Protein sequence: CAWRGQGAKNIQYF.

This clone turned up a few times. This chain connects TRBV4-1 to TRBJ1-2; D possibly corresponds to TRBD1 (5 bases). Trimming removed 4 bases at V and 8 bases at J, with 17 bases between. The CDR3 is made up of 14 amino acids. Germline-derived CDR1 and CDR2 are MGHRA and YSYEKL. The DNA for the CDR3 is TGCGCCAGCAGCCCCCGGGCAGGGCGGTTCGGCTACACCTTC. Translated: CASSPRAGRFGYTF.

The V and J genes are TRBV30 and TRBJ1-5; D might be TRBD1 (6 bases). The CDR3 spans 15 residues. Trimming removed 4 bases from V and 2 bases from J, with 15 bases in between. Germline loops: CDR1 GTSNPN, CDR2 SVGIG (reference sequence). The CDR3 sequence: CAWILGGARNQPQHF. The CDR3 nucleotides read TGTGCCTGGATACTAGGGGGGGCGCGCAATCAGCCCCAGCATTTT.

J is TRBJ2-1 and V is TRBV18, with D perhaps matching TRBD2 (6 bases). V lost 2 bases and J 10 bases, leaving 12 bases between the germline ends. From germline, CDR1 is KGHSH and CDR2 LQKENI. This CDR3 has 13 residues. The DNA of the CDR3 is TGTGCCAGCTCACCATCCGGGGGACCCGAGCAGTTCTTC. Amino acids: CASSPSGGPEQFF.

This chain uses TRBV24-1 with TRBJ2-2; 8 nucleotides align to TRBD1. With 4 bases clipped from V and 8 bases from J, the junction kept 8 bases outside the gene matches. The CDR3 covers 15 residues. Germline V CDR1 and CDR2: KGHDR, SFDVKD. Here the CDR3 reads CATSDPGQGKGELFF. The CDR3 DNA sequence: TGTGCCACCAGTGACCCCGGACAGGGCAAGGGGGAGCTGTTTTTT.

The rearrangement uses TRBV7-2 and TRBJ1-5; D call uncertain. CDR1 and CDR2 (germline): SGHTA, FQGNSA. With 2 bases removed from V and 4 bases from J, the gap between germline ends came to 6 bases. There are 13 residues in the CDR3. The CDR3: CASSLSVNQPQHF. The DNA for the CDR3 is TGTGCCAGCAGCTTATCCGTAAATCAGCCCCAGCATTTT.

A word on this clone: The same CDR3 arises from other DNA sequences in this sample as well. CDR3 residues: CASSVAGLAGRAEQYF. The CDR3 nucleotides read TGTGCCAGCAGCGTAGCGGGACTAGCGGGTCGCGCCGAGCAGTACTTC. The V gene is TRBV9, the J gene TRBJ2-7; TRBD2 matches at 12 bases. V lost 0 bases and J lost 6; bases outside the gene matches: 7. CDR1 is SGDLS and CDR2 is YYNGEE in the germline V gene. There are 16 residues in the CDR3.

For the CDR3, the DNA is TGTGCCAGCAGCCCTACCCCCGGGACATCAGCCAAAAACATTCAGTACTTC. This encodes CASSPTPGTSAKNIQYF. V gene TRBV9 combines with J gene TRBJ2-4; D possibly corresponds to TRBD1 (6 bases). V gave up 4 bases and J gave up 0 bases, with 17 bases separating them. The CDR3 totals 17 residues. Germline loops: CDR1 SGDLS, CDR2 YYNGEE.

The genes are TRBV9 and TRBJ2-3, with D tentatively TRBD2 (5 bases). The CDR3 spans 16 residues. V lost 2 bases and J 2 bases, leaving 15 bases between the germline ends. CDR1 SGDLS and CDR2 YYNGEE come from the germline V gene. The CDR3 DNA reads TGTGCCAGCAGCGTGTTGGCGGGCCTTACCACAGATACGCAGTATTTT. Amino acids: CASSVLAGLTTDTQYF.